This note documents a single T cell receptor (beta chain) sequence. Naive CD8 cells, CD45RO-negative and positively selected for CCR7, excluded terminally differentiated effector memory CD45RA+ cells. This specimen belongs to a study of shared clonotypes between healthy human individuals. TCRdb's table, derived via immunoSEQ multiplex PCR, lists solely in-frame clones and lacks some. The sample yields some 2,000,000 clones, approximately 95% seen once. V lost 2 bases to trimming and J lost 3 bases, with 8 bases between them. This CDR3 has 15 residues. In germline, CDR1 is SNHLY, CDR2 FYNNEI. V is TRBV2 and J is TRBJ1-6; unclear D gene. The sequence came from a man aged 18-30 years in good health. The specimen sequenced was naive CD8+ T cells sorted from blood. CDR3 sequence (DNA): TGTGCCAGCAGTGAACGGGCCAGCTATAATTCACCCCTCCACTTT. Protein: CASSERASYNSPLHF.